The 6 T cell receptor beta chains listed next were all sequenced from one sample in a study of blood T cell repertoires in COVID-19. Profiling relied on immunoSEQ multiplex PCR, and the TCRdb table lists in-frame clones only, not all of them. The data hold 11,000 to 15,000 clones, with 81% observed a single time. Sequencing input: peripheral blood. These TCRs come from a human donor in a cohort sampled during active COVID-19.

This clone was seen once. J is TRBJ2-3 and V is TRBV15, with 7 bases fitting TRBD1. From germline, CDR1 is LNHNV and CDR2 YYDKDF (reference sequence). Trimming took 0 bases from V and 1 from J; bases not matched to a gene: 10. CDR3 length: 18 amino acids. The CDR3 DNA is TGTGCCACCAGCAGAGAGAAGTGGAGACAGGGAGGCACAGATACGCAGTATTTT. Amino acids: CATSREKWRQGGTDTQYF.

This clone was counted a few times. The V gene is TRBV6-5, the J gene TRBJ2-3, with 9 bases lining up with TRBD2. The CDR3 has 16 amino acids. Germline V gives CDR1 MNHEY, CDR2 SVGAGI. The V segment lost 0 bases and the J segment 1 base; nucleotides outside the gene matches: 2. The DNA for the CDR3 is TGTGCCAGCAGTTACTCTAGCGGGAGTGGCACAGATACGCAGTATTTT. This codes for CASSYSSGSGTDTQYF.

Regarding this clone: Germline and junction disagree at one end, which may indicate a read error. J is TRBJ1-5 and V is TRBV4-1; D remains ambiguous. This CDR3 has 13 residues. Germline lookup yields CDR1 MGHRA and CDR2 YSYEKL. CDR3 protein: CASSLESTQPQHF. CDR3 nucleotides: TGCGCCAGCAGCCTGGAGAGCACTCAGCCCCAGCATTTT.

The chain employs TRBV5-6 and TRBJ2-7, with TRBD2 identical over 7 bases. This CDR3 spans 14 amino acids. Germline CDR1 and CDR2: SGHDT and YYEEEE. Germline trimming cut 1 base from V and 3 bases from J; bases unmatched to any gene: 4. The CDR3 coding sequence is TGTGCCAGCAGCTTGACTAGCGCCTTCTACGAGCAGTACTTC. Protein product: CASSLTSAFYEQYF.

As DNA, the CDR3 is TGTGCCAGCTCGTCAACGGGGGGGGCTAGCGGGTCCTACGAGCAGTACTTC. Protein product: CASSSTGGASGSYEQYF. The chain uses TRBV18 and TRBJ2-7, with 8 bases identical to TRBD2. This CDR3 is 17 amino acids long. Germline trimming cut 6 bases from V and 1 base from J; bases unmatched to any gene: 14. The germline V gene encodes CDR1 KGHSH and CDR2 LQKENI. Based on the CDR3 plus reference TRBV18 and TRBJ2-7, the full variable domain is NAGVMQNPRHLVRRRGQEARLRCSPMKGHSHVYWYRQLPEEGLKFMVYLQKENIIDESGMPKERFSAEFPKEGPSILRIQQVVRGDSAAYFCASSSTGGASGSYEQYFGPGTRLTVT.

The CDR3 here is CASRQGSYNEQFF. CDR3 DNA: TGTGCCAGCAGACAGGGGTCCTACAATGAGCAGTTCTTC. This sequence joins TRBV6-5 and TRBJ2-1; TRBD1 matches 7 bases. Germline V gives CDR1 MNHEY, CDR2 SVGAGI. The CDR3 runs to 13 residues. V was pared by 6 bases and J by 1 base, with 0 bases of the junction left unmatched.